This T cell receptor beta chain was sequenced in a study of cytomegalovirus exposure and HLA in healthy donors. General study results and limits: According to the study, 160 or so TCR beta chains were cytomegalovirus-associated. At a 0.05 false discovery rate, a later analysis found some 18,000 TCR beta sequences to be associated with HLA alleles. For TCR beta chains, V- and J-gene trimming was later linked to a missense DCLRE1C variant.

Donors had nominal health at sampling but likely had unrecorded immune exposures. The CDR3 has 15 amino acids. The germline V gene has CDR1 SGHRS and CDR2 YFSETQ. The V and J ends lost 5 bases and 7 bases, in that order; junction bases with no gene match: 3. Primers for the PCR totalled 60 Vbeta and 13 Jbeta. Produced via immunoSEQ multiplex PCR; TCRdb's table is partial and in-frame only. Here the sample spans 150,000 to 200,000 clones, roughly a tenth being singletons. As for this clone: The antigen is not known.

The chain recombines TRBV5-1 with TRBJ2-1; the match to TRBD2 covers 16 bases. The sequence was collected from a woman between 25 and 40 years old in good health and CMV-seropositive. The sample comprised PBMCs. The CDR3 DNA reads TGCGCCAGCAGGCCGGGACTAGCGGGAGGGAATGAGCAGTTCTTC. Protein sequence: CASRPGLAGGNEQFF.